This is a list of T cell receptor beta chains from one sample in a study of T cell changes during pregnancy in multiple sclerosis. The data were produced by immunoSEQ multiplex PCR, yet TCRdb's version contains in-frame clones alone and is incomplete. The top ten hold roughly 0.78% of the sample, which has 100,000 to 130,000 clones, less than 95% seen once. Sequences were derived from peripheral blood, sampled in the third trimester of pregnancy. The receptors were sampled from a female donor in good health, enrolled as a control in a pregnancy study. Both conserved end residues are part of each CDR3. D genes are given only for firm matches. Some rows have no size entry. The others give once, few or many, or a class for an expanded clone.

TGTGCCAGTAGTACCCGGTATTTCGGGACCTACGAGCAGTACTTC	CASSTRYFGTYEQYF	TRBJ2-7	.	.	TRBV19
TGCGCCAGCAGCCCGCCAAAGCGGGGCCCCTACAATGAGCAGTTCTTC	CASSPPKRGPYNEQFF	TRBJ2-1	TRBD2	.	TRBV4-1
TGCGCCAGCAGTCAATCGATCGAGAAAATCGAAGCTTTCTTT	CASSQSIEKIEAFF	TRBJ1-1	.	.	TRBV23-1
TGTGCCAGCAGCCGACTAGCGGGGGGTGTCAATGAGCAGTTCTTC	CASSRLAGGVNEQFF	TRBJ2-1	TRBD2	.	TRBV4-2
TGCGCCAGCAGCTTGACAGGGGGTTTCTCTGGAAACACCATATATTTT	CASSLTGGFSGNTIYF	TRBJ1-3	TRBD1	.	TRBV5-1
TGCGCCAGCAGCGGACTAGCGGGGGGGCCAAGCACAGATACGCAGTATTTT	CASSGLAGGPSTDTQYF	TRBJ2-3	TRBD2	.	TRBV5-1
TGTGCCAGCCTAGCGGGGACCTCAGGGACAGATACGCAGTATTTT	CASLAGTSGTDTQYF	TRBJ2-3	TRBD2	.	TRBV7-8
TGTGCCAGCAGTTCCCCGGGCAGGGGAGACTATGGCTACACCTTC	CASSSPGRGDYGYTF	TRBJ1-2	.	.	TRBV6-6
TGTGCCAGCAGCTTAGCGACAGGGAGATATGGCTACACCTTC	CASSLATGRYGYTF	TRBJ1-2	TRBD1	.	TRBV11-2
TGTGCCAGCAGCCTGGGACACCCCCAGGGTGAGACCCAGTACTTC	CASSLGHPQGETQYF	TRBJ2-5	.	.	TRBV5-4
TGTGCCTGGAGTGGGGTAGCGACGATCGGGGAGCAGTTCTTC	CAWSGVATIGEQFF	TRBJ2-1	.	.	TRBV30
TGCGCCAGCAGCTTGGTCGGGGGAAATGGCTATGGCTACACCTTC	CASSLVGGNGYGYTF	TRBJ1-2	.	.	TRBV5-1
TGTGCCAGCAGCGTGCCGGGGACAGATACGCAGTATTTT	CASSVPGTDTQYF	TRBJ2-3	.	.	TRBV5-4
TGTGCCATCAGTGAGTCGAGCGGGGGGTTCCAAGAGACCCAGTACTTC	CAISESSGGFQETQYF	TRBJ2-5	TRBD2	.	TRBV10-3
TGCGCCAGCAGCCACCCCTTGCGGGGACAGGGAAATCAGCCCCAGCATTTT	CASSHPLRGQGNQPQHF	TRBJ1-5	TRBD1	.	TRBV4-1
TGTGCCAGCAGCCCGGGGTCCTACGAGCAGTACTTC	CASSPGSYEQYF	TRBJ2-7	.	.	TRBV7-2
TGTGCCAGCAGCGTGTCGGCGGGAGATAGCAATCAGCCCCAGCATTTT	CASSVSAGDSNQPQHF	TRBJ1-5	.	.	TRBV9
TGTGCCAGTAGTATAGATCGACAGATTGAAGCTTTCTTT	CASSIDRQIEAFF	TRBJ1-1	.	.	TRBV19
TGTGCCAGCAGCTGGAGGACAGGGGCATACGAGCAGTACTTC	CASSWRTGAYEQYF	TRBJ2-7	TRBD1	.	TRBV5-4
TGTGCCAGCAGCTGGGGACAGATCAGCTACGAGCAGTACTTC	CASSWGQISYEQYF	TRBJ2-7	TRBD1	.	TRBV11-3
TGCAGCGTTGAGTTACAGAGTTATGGCTACACCTTC	CSVELQSYGYTF	TRBJ1-2	.	.	TRBV29-1
TGTGCCAGCAGTGAATATGGGGCAGACTATGGCTACACCTTC	CASSEYGADYGYTF	TRBJ1-2	.	.	TRBV25-1
TGTGCCAGCAGCTCCACCGGGACAGGGAGGGCCGAGCAGTACTTC	CASSSTGTGRAEQYF	TRBJ2-7	TRBD1	.	TRBV13
TGTGCCAGCAGGGAGACAGGGAGAGAGCAGTACTTC	CASRETGREQYF	TRBJ2-7	TRBD1	.	TRBV6-5
TGTGCCAGCAGCTTTTCCGGGACAGCCGGGGCCAACGTCCTGACTTTC	CASSFSGTAGANVLTF	TRBJ2-6	TRBD1	.	TRBV11-3
TGTGCCAGCAGGACAGGGGATGGCTACACCTTC	CASRTGDGYTF	TRBJ1-2	TRBD1	.	TRBV6-6
TGTGCCAGCACCACCCCCCCCAGTAACACTGAAGCTTTCTTT	CASTTPPSNTEAFF	TRBJ1-1	.	.	TRBV27
TGTGCCAGCAGCTTAGGGGATGGGACAGATGAAGCTTTCTTT	CASSLGDGTDEAFF	TRBJ1-1	TRBD1	.	TRBV7-9
TGTGCCAGTACCGGAACTAGGTCCGATTCACCCCTCCACTTT	CASTGTRSDSPLHF	TRBJ1-6	.	.	TRBV11-3
TGTGCCAGCAAGGCAGGGTCCTATGGCTACACCTTC	CASKAGSYGYTF	TRBJ1-2	.	.	TRBV2
TGTGCCAGTAGTTTAGAGGGACAGGGTGGCGAGCAGTACTTC	CASSLEGQGGEQYF	TRBJ2-7	TRBD1	.	TRBV19
TGCGCCAGCAGCTTGGCAGGGGAGTACACCGGGGAGCTGTTTTTT	CASSLAGEYTGELFF	TRBJ2-2	.	.	TRBV5-1
TGTGCCAGCAGCGGACAGGGGGGGAACACTGAAGCTTTCTTT	CASSGQGGNTEAFF	TRBJ1-1	TRBD1	.	TRBV7-6
TGTGCCAGGCCCCAGGGTCGTGAGCTGTTTTTT	CARPQGRELFF	TRBJ2-2	.	.	TRBV19
TGTGCCAGCAGCCCGGGACAGGCCAGCTCCTACGAGCAGTACTTC	CASSPGQASSYEQYF	TRBJ2-7	TRBD1	.	TRBV11-3
TGTGCCAGCAGCGTAGACGCTAGCGGGGGGGCGACCTACGAGCAGTACTTC	CASSVDASGGATYEQYF	TRBJ2-7	TRBD2	.	TRBV9
TGTGCCACCAAGCAGGGTGACAGGGGAAAAGAGACCCAGTACTTC	CATKQGDRGKETQYF	TRBJ2-5	TRBD1	.	TRBV15
TGTGCCAGCAGACCACGGACAGGGGTGGACTATGGCTACACCTTC	CASRPRTGVDYGYTF	TRBJ1-2	TRBD1	once	TRBV7-8
TGTGCCAGCAGCTCCGGGCACAGGGCTGGCTACACCTTC	CASSSGHRAGYTF	TRBJ1-2	.	.	TRBV27
TGTGCCAGTAGTAGGGTAAAAGGGGCGCGGAACTATGGCTACACCTTC	CASSRVKGARNYGYTF	TRBJ1-2	.	.	TRBV19
TGTGCCAGCAGTTACTCGACTGGACAGGAAGGTTCCGGCTACACCTTC	CASSYSTGQEGSGYTF	TRBJ1-2	TRBD1	.	TRBV6-5